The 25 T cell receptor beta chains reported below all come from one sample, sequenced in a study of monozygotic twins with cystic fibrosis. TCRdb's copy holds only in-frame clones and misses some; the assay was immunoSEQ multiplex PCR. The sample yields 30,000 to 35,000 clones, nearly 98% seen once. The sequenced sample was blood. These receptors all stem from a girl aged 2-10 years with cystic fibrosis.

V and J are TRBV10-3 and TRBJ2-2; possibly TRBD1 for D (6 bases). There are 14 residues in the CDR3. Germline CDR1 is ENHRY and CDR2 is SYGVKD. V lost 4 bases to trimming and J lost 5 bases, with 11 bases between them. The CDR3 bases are TGTGCCATCAGTGTGAACAGGGCAACCGGGGAGCTGTTTTTT. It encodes CAISVNRATGELFF.

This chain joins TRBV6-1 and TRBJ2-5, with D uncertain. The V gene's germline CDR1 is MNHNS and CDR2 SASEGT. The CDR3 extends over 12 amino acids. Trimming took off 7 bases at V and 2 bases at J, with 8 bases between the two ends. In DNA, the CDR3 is TGTGCCAGCAAAAACACACAAGAGACCCAGTACTTC. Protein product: CASKNTQETQYF.

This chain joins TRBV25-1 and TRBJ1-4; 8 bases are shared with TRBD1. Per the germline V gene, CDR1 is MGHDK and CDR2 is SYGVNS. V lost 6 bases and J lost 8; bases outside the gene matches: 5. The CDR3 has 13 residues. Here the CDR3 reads CASSGQGWEKLFF. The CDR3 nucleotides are TGTGCCAGCAGCGGACAGGGATGGGAAAAACTGTTTTTT.

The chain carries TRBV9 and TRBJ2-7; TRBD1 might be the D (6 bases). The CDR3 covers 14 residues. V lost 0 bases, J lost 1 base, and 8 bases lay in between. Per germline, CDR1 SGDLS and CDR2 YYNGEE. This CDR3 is CASSVETGSYEQYF. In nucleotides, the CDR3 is TGTGCCAGCAGCGTAGAGACAGGATCCTACGAGCAGTACTTC.

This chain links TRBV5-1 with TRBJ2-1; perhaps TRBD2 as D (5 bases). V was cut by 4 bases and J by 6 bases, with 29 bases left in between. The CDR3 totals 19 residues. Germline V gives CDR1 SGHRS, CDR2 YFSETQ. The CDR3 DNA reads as TGCGCCAGCAGCCTCCAACCCAGCCCGCGAGCGAGTGCGGGCAATGAGCAGTTCTTC. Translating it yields CASSLQPSPRASAGNEQFF.

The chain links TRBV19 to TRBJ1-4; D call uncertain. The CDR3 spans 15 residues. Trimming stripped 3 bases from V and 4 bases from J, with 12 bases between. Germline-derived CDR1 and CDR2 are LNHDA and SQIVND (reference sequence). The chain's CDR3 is CASSMWRVRNEKLFF. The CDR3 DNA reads TGTGCCAGTAGTATGTGGAGGGTTCGTAATGAAAAACTGTTTTTT. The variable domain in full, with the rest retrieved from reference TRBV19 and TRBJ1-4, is DGGITQSPKYLFRKEGQNVTLSCEQNLNHDAMYWYRQDPGQGLRLIYYSQIVNDFQKGDIAEGYSVSREKKESFPLTVTSAQKNPTAFYLCASSMWRVRNEKLFFGSGTQLSVL.

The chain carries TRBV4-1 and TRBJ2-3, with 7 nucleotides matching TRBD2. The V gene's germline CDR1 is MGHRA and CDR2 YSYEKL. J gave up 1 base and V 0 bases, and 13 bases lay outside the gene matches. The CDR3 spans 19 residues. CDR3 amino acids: CASSQERRPGLSGTDTQYF. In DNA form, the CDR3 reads TGCGCCAGCAGCCAAGAAAGGCGGCCGGGACTAAGCGGCACAGATACGCAGTATTTT.

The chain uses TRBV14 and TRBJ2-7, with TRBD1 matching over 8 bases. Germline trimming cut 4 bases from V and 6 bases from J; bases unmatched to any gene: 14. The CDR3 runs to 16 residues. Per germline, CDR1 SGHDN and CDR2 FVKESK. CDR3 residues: CASSPLPGQGPGEQYF. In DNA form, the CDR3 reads TGTGCCAGCAGCCCTCTCCCCGGACAGGGCCCCGGCGAGCAGTACTTC. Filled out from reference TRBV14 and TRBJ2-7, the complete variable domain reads EAGVTQFPSHSVIEKGQTVTLRCDPISGHDNLYWYRRVMGKEIKFLLHFVKESKQDESGMPNNRFLAERTGGTYSTLKVQPAELEDSGVYFCASSPLPGQGPGEQYFGPGTRLTVT.

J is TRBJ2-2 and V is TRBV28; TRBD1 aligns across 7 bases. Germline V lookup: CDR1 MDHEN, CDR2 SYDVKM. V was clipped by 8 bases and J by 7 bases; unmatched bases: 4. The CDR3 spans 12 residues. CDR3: CASLTGVGELFF. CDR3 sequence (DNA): TGTGCCAGCCTAACAGGGGTCGGGGAGCTGTTTTTT.

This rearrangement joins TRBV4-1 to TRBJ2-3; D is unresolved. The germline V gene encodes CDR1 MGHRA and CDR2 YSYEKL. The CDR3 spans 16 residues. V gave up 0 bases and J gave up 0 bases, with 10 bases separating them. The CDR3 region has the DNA TGCGCCAGCAGCCAAGATTCGGGTAGCAGCACAGATACGCAGTATTTT. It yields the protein CASSQDSGSSTDTQYF.

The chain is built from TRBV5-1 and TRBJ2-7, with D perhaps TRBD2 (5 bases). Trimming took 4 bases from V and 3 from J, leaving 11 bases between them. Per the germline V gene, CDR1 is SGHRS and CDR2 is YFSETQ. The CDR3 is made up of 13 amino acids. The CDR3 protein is CASSRTAGYEQYF. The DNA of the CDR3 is TGCGCCAGCAGCCGCACTGCGGGCTACGAGCAGTACTTC. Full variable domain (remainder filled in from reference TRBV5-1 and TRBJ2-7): KAGVTQTPRYLIKTRGQQVTLSCSPISGHRSVSWYQQTPGQGLQFLFEYFSETQRNKGNFPGRFSGRQFSNSRSEMNVSTLELGDSALYLCASSRTAGYEQYFGPGTRLTVT.

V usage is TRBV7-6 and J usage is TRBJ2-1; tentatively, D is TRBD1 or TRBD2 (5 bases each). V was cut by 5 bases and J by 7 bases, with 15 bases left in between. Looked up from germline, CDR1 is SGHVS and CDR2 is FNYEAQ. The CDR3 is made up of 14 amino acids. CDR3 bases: TGTGCCAGCAGCGGGACCTTCGGCGGGAATGAGCAGTTCTTC. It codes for CASSGTFGGNEQFF.

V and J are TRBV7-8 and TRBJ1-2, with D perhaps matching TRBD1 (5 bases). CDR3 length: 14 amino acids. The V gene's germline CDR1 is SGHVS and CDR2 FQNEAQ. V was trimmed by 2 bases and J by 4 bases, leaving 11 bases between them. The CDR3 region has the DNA TGTGCCAGCAGCTTATACTCCGGGGCCTATGGCTACACCTTC. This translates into CASSLYSGAYGYTF.

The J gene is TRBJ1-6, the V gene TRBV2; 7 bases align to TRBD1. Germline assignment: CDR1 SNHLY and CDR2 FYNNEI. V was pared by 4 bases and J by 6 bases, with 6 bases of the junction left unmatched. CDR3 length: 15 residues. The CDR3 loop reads CASSGRGLVNSPLHF. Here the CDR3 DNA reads TGTGCCAGCAGTGGGAGGGGGCTAGTTAATTCACCCCTCCACTTT.

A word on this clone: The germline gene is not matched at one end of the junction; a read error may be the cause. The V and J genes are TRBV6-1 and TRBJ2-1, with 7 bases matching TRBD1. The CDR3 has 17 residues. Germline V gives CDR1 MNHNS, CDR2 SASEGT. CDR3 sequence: CASSETQGQWVADSRIF. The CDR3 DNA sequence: TGTGCCAGCAGTGAGACACAGGGACAGTGGGTAGCTGACAGCAGGATCTTC.

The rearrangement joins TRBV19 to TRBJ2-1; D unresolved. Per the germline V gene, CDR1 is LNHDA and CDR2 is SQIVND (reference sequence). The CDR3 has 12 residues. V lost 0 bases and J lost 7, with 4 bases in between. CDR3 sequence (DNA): TGTGCCAGTAGTATAGATCATAATGAGCAGTTCTTC. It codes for CASSIDHNEQFF.

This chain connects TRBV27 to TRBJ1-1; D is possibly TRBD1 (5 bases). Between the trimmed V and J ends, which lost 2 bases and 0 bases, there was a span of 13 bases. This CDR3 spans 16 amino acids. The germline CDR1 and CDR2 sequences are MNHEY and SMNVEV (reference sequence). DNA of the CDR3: TGTGCCAGCAGTTTAACCCCAGGGATTTTGAACACTGAAGCTTTCTTT. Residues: CASSLTPGILNTEAFF.

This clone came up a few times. The CDR3: CASRLEGGAHYGYTF. As DNA, the CDR3 is TGTGCCAGCAGACTTGAAGGGGGCGCCCACTATGGCTACACCTTC. The rearrangement links TRBV28 to TRBJ1-2; TRBD1 matches at 7 bases. CDR3 length: 15 residues. Germline V gene sequence: CDR1 MDHEN, CDR2 SYDVKM. J lost 3 bases, V lost 6 bases, and 10 bases had no gene match.

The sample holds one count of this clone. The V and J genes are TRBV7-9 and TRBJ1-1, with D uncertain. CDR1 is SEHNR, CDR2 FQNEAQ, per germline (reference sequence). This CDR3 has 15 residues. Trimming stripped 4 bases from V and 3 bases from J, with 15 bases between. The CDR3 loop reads CASSSRWTAYTEAFF. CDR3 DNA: TGTGCCAGCAGCTCCCGGTGGACTGCTTACACTGAAGCTTTCTTT.

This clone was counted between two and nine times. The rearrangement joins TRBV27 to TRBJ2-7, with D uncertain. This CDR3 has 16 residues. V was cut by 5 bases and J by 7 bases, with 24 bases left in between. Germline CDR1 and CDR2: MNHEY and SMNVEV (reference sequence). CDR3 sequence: CASSPPPAAQGHEQYF. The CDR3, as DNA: TGTGCCAGCAGTCCACCTCCGGCGGCCCAAGGGCATGAGCAGTACTTC.

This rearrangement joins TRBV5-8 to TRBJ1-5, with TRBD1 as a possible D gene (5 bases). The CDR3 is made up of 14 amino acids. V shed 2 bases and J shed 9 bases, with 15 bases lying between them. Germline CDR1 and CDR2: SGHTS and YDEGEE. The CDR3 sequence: CASSLYRGRGPQHF. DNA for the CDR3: TGTGCCAGCAGCTTATACCGGGGCCGGGGGCCCCAGCATTTT. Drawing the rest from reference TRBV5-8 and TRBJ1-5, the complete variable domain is EAGVTQSPTHLIKTRGQQATLRCSPISGHTSVYWYQQALGLGLQFLLWYDEGEERNRGNFPPRFSGRQFPNYSSELNVNALELEDSALYLCASSLYRGRGPQHFGDGTRLSIL.

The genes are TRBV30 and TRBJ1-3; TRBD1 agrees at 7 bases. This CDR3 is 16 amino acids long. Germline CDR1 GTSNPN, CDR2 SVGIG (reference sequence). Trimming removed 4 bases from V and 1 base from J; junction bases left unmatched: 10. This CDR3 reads CAWITQGVWSGNTIYF. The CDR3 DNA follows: TGTGCCTGGATTACCCAGGGGGTATGGTCTGGAAACACCATATATTTT.

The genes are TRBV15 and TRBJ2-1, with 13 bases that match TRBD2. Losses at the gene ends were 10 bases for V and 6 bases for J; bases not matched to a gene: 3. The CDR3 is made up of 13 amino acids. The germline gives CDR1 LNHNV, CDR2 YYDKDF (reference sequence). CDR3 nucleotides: TGTGCCAGAGGACTAGCGGGAGTCAATGAGCAGTTCTTC. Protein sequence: CARGLAGVNEQFF. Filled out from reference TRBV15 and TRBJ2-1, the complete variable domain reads DAMVIQNPRYQVTQFGKPVTLSCSQTLNHNVMYWYQQKSSQAPKLLFHYYDKDFNNEADTPDNFQSRRPNTSFCFLDIRSPGLGDTAMYLCARGLAGVNEQFFGPGTRLTVL.

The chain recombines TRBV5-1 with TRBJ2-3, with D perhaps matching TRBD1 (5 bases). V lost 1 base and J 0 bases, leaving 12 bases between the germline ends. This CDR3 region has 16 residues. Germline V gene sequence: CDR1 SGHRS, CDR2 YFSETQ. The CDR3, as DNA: TGCGCCAGCAGCTTGAATCAGGGCCTTAGCACAGATACGCAGTATTTT. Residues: CASSLNQGLSTDTQYF.

The CDR3 DNA reads as TGCAGCGTTGCAGAGGAAACGGGCGAGCAGTACTTC. Residues: CSVAEETGEQYF. The chain has TRBV29-1 and TRBJ2-7; no clear D gene. V was clipped by 4 bases and J by 6 bases, with 13 bases between them. The CDR3 is made up of 12 amino acids. CDR1 is SQVTM and CDR2 is ANQGSEA in the germline V gene.